This T cell receptor beta chain was sequenced for a study of T-cell memory formation after mild COVID-19. Study at large: TCR clusters were mostly confined to one donor each. Whole-study results and caveats: Certain responding clones were present in pre-infection memory, suggesting participation of cross-reactive memory.

This clonotype was observed a handful of times. No antigen is known for it. Via MiXCR, TCRdb re-called the 5' RACE reads, giving one row per CDR3 protein. The table has around 220,000 distinct CDR3 sequences, approximately 16% seen once. The CDR3 covers 15 residues. Per the germline V gene, CDR1 is SQVTM and CDR2 is ANQGSEA. V lost 1 base and J lost 8; bases outside the gene matches: 7. Sequenced: PBMCs or a T cell subset sorted from them (not recorded which). The origin of this receptor is a man aged 18 to 29 who had mild COVID-19 (a few samples of this study predate the infection). Cell type and time point are not known. The V gene is TRBV29-1, the J gene TRBJ1-4, with 10 bases lining up with TRBD1. The CDR3 loop is CSVEATGTGVEKLFF. The CDR3 DNA reads as TGCAGCGTTGAAGCTACCGGGACAGGGGTAGAAAAACTGTTTTTT. Complete variable domain (other parts from reference TRBV29-1 and TRBJ1-4): SAVISQKPSRDICQRGTSLTIQCQVDSQVTMMFWYRQQPGQSLTLIATANQGSEATYESGFVIDKFPISRPNLTFSTLTVSNMSPEDSSIYLCSVEATGTGVEKLFFGSGTQLSVL.